This T cell receptor (beta chain) was recorded in a study of CD4+ T cells in melanoma. Sequenced by immunoSEQ multiplex PCR; TCRdb stores in-frame clones only, minus some. Counted here are over 10,000 clones, over 60% occurring once; the ten biggest clones make up around 16%. The CDR3 is made up of 16 amino acids. Trimming shortened V by 4 bases and J by 7 bases, and 20 bases separated the two germline ends. Germline V gives CDR1 SGDLS, CDR2 YYNGEE. The clonotype was recovered from a human donor with melanoma. J is TRBJ2-2 and V is TRBV9; D may match TRBD1 or TRBD2 (6 bases each). The sample comprised cells from a culture (not recorded whether cultured in vitro). CDR3 DNA sequence: TGTGCCAGCAGCCCCAGGGGCGGAGGGCACGGCGGGGAGCTGTTTTTT. This sequence encodes CASSPRGGGHGGELFF.